This entry describes one TCR beta chain. Other DNA sequences within the sample encode an identical CDR3. Repertoires were generated with immunoSEQ multiplex PCR, while TCRdb's copy carries only in-frame clones and drops some. This table has some 100,000 clones, about 90% appearing once. This sample is part of a study of blood T cell repertoires in COVID-19. The CDR3 sequence is 14 residues long. Trimming at V came to 2 bases and at J to 4 bases, leaving 0 bases not matched to a gene. Germline CDR1 and CDR2: MNHEY and SVGAGI. The sequenced material came from peripheral blood. The gene calls are TRBV6-5 and TRBJ1-1; 11 bases fit TRBD1. The receptor's source is a man aged 50 to 59 with acute or convalescent COVID-19. CDR3: CASSYGTGGTEAFF. The CDR3 DNA follows: TGTGCCAGCAGTTACGGGACAGGGGGCACTGAAGCTTTCTTT.